This entry lists 15 T cell receptor beta chains sequenced from one sample in a study of early T cells in non-severe SARS-CoV-2 infection. Via MiXCR, TCRdb re-called the 5' RACE reads, giving one row per CDR3 protein. Among 40,000 to 60,000 distinct CDR3 sequences listed, around 6.5% were seen once. The material sequenced was whole blood, taken at baseline. These receptors were taken from an adult who was a healthcare worker with PCR-confirmed SARS-CoV-2 infection or an uninfected control (not recorded which).

The table lists this clonotype with a few counts. The chain employs TRBV28 and TRBJ2-7; 7 positions agree with TRBD2. V dropped 6 bases and J dropped 5; count of bases not matched to a gene: 10. CDR3 size: 14 residues. The germline V gene encodes CDR1 MDHEN and CDR2 SYDVKM. The CDR3 region has the DNA TGTGCCAGCAGCCCCGGCGGGAGACTCCACGAGCAGTACTTC. Translating gives CASSPGGRLHEQYF.

The CDR3: CASSSFGQSETQYF. The CDR3 DNA reads TGTGCCAGCAGTTCCTTCGGACAGTCCGAGACCCAGTACTTC. The genes are TRBV27 and TRBJ2-5; D is perhaps TRBD1 (6 bases). V was cut by 4 bases and J by 5 bases, with 14 bases left in between. CDR1 and CDR2 from the germline V gene are MNHEY and SMNVEV (reference sequence). This CDR3 has 14 residues.

This clonotype was counted at least ten times. The CDR3 DNA follows: TGCAGTGCTAGCCCGGGAAACAACTATGGCTACACCTTC. Translated, it gives CSASPGNNYGYTF. The chain joins TRBV20-1 to TRBJ1-2; D gene uncertain. Germline V gene data show CDR1 as DFQATT and CDR2 as SNEGSKA (reference sequence). V was trimmed by 3 bases and J by 2 bases, leaving 10 bases between them. CDR3 length: 13 residues.

This clonotype was detected a few times. The J gene is TRBJ2-3, the V gene TRBV12-3 or TRBV12-4; D remains unclear. The V gene lost 4 bases and the J gene lost 4 bases, with 3 bases spanning the gap. The CDR3 loop spans 11 amino acids. CDR3 residues: CASSSADTQYF. The CDR3 nucleotides read TGTGCCAGCAGTTCCGCAGATACGCAGTATTTT.

At least ten counts were recorded for this clonotype. The gene calls are TRBV20-1 and TRBJ1-5; 7 bases are a match to TRBD1. Germline V gene data show CDR1 as DFQATT and CDR2 as SNEGSKA (reference sequence). The CDR3 consists of 16 residues. V lost 0 bases, J lost 0 bases, and 5 bases stayed unmatched. The CDR3 bases are TGCAGTGCTAGAGACTTTACAGGGGATAGCAATCAGCCCCAGCATTTT. Its translation: CSARDFTGDSNQPQHF.

This clonotype has a handful of counts. The V and J genes are TRBV12-3 or TRBV12-4 and TRBJ2-7; maybe TRBD2 (5 bases). This CDR3 spans 15 amino acids. V dropped 3 bases and J dropped 4 bases, with 16 bases sitting between them. Written as DNA, the CDR3 is TGTGCCAGCAGTTTGTTCACACGGGGTTTTTACGAGCAGTACTTC. It specifies CASSLFTRGFYEQYF.

In its sample, this clonotype was seen many times. The chain carries TRBV5-4 and TRBJ1-2; weak D call: TRBD1 (6 bases). CDR3 length: 14 residues. CDR1 is SGHNT and CDR2 is YYREEE in the germline V gene (reference sequence). V was shortened by 4 bases and J by 4 bases, with 14 bases between the two germline ends. This chain's CDR3 is CASSRAGEGYGYTF. CDR3 DNA sequence: TGTGCCAGCAGCCGCGCAGGGGAAGGCTATGGCTACACCTTC.

This clonotype came up many times. The rearrangement uses TRBV6-1 and TRBJ1-1; a possible D gene is TRBD1 (5 bases). The germline CDR1 and CDR2 sequences are MNHNS and SASEGT. The length of the CDR3 is 13 residues. Trimming left V 4 bases short and J 6 bases short, with 12 bases between. The CDR3 is CASSGGRVSEAFF. DNA for the CDR3: TGTGCCAGCAGTGGAGGCAGGGTCTCTGAAGCTTTCTTT.

This clonotype was observed many times. The chain is built from TRBV7-2 and TRBJ2-2, with unresolved D. CDR1 SGHTA and CDR2 FQGNSA come from the germline V gene. With 1 base removed from V and 4 bases from J, the gap between germline ends came to 10 bases. The CDR3 has 15 amino acids. The DNA of the CDR3 is TGTGCCAGCAGCTTAGTTGGGCAACCCACCGGGGAGCTGTTTTTT. Translating gives CASSLVGQPTGELFF.

In this sample, this clonotype turned up a few times. The chain is built from TRBV7-9 and TRBJ1-1; 7 nucleotides align to TRBD1. The CDR3 has 15 residues. V dropped 5 bases and J dropped 6; count of bases not matched to a gene: 12. In germline, CDR1 is SEHNR, CDR2 FQNEAQ (reference sequence). The CDR3 region has the DNA TGTGCCAGCAGCGGACGGGACAGAGGAGGTCCTGAAGCTTTCTTT. As protein: CASSGRDRGGPEAFF.

This clonotype was counted ten times or more. The chain joins TRBV7-2 to TRBJ2-3; 9 nucleotides match TRBD2. The CDR3 has 17 residues. CDR1 SGHTA and CDR2 FQGNSA come from the germline V gene. Trimming took 1 base from V and 4 from J; bases not matched to a gene: 9. The CDR3 sequence is CASSLDVRGGLADTQYF. CDR3 coding DNA: TGTGCCAGCAGCTTAGATGTGCGGGGGGGCTTGGCAGATACGCAGTATTTT.

This clonotype was observed many times. The chain uses TRBV4-3 and TRBJ1-3; 7 bases align to TRBD1. The ends lost 0 bases at V and 3 bases at J; junction bases unmatched: 5. Germline lookup yields CDR1 LGHNA and CDR2 YSLEER. This CDR3 is built from 16 residues. The CDR3 region is CASSQDLTGVGNTIYF. The CDR3 nucleotides are TGCGCCAGCAGCCAAGATCTCACAGGGGTTGGAAACACCATATATTTT.

The V and J genes are TRBV5-5 and TRBJ1-6, with a weak D call TRBD1 (6 bases). There are 15 residues in the CDR3. Germline assignment: CDR1 SGHKS and CDR2 YYEKEE (reference sequence). With 0 bases removed from V and 7 bases from J, the gap between germline ends came to 11 bases. The DNA of the CDR3 is TGTGCCAGCAGCTTGGACAGGGTAGAGAATTCACCCCTCCACTTT. Its translation is CASSLDRVENSPLHF.

This clonotype occurred many times. CDR3 coding DNA: TGTGCCAGCAGCCAAATGCTTCAGGGGGGCTATGGCTACACCTTC. It encodes CASSQMLQGGYGYTF. The chain combines TRBV16 with TRBJ1-2; 7 bases are shared with TRBD1. V lost 2 bases and J lost 4; bases outside the gene matches: 7. The germline gives CDR1 KGHSY, CDR2 FQNENV. CDR3 length equals 15 residues.

This clonotype was recorded a few times. The V and J genes are TRBV5-5 and TRBJ1-2, with 7 bases that match TRBD1. CDR1 and CDR2 from the germline V gene are SGHKS and YYEKEE (reference sequence). This CDR3 is built from 16 residues. With 0 bases clipped from V and 0 bases from J, the junction kept 5 bases outside the gene matches. The CDR3 nucleotides read TGTGCCAGCAGCTTGGGAGGGACAGTGACTAACTATGGCTACACCTTC. It codes for CASSLGGTVTNYGYTF.